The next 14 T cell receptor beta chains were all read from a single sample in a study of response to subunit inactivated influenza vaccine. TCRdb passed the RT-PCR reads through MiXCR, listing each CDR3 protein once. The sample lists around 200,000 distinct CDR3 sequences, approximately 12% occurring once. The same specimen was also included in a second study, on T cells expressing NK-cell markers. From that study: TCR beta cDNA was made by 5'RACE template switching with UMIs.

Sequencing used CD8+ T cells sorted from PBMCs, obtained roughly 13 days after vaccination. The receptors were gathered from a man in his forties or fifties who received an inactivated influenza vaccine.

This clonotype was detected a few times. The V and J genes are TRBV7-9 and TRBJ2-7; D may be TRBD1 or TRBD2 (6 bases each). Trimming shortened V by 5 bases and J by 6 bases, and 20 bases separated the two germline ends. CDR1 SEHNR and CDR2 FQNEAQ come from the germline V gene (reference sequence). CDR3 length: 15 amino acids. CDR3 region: CASSARRRGEIEQYF. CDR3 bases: TGTGCCAGCAGCGCACGCCGTAGGGGGGAGATCGAGCAGTACTTC.

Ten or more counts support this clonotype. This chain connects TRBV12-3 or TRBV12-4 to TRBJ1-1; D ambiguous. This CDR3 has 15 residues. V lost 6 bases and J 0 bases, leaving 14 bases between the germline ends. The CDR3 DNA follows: TGTGCCAGCAGGATTTATCCTGGACTGAACACTGAAGCTTTCTTT. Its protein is CASRIYPGLNTEAFF.

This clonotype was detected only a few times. The CDR3, as DNA: TGTGCCAGCAGCCATTGGGAAGGGTACACCGGGGAGCTGTTTTTT. Its translation is CASSHWEGYTGELFF. The chain joins TRBV3-1 to TRBJ2-2; no reliable D call. The CDR3 extends over 15 amino acids. The V and J ends lost 3 bases and 3 bases respectively, with 11 bases between them. Germline-derived CDR1 and CDR2 are LGHDT and YNNKEL (reference sequence).

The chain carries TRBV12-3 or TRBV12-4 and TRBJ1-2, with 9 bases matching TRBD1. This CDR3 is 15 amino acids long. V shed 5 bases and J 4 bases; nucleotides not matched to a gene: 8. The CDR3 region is CASSPPGQGRYGYTF. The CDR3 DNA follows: TGTGCCAGCAGTCCTCCGGGACAGGGTCGCTATGGCTACACCTTC.

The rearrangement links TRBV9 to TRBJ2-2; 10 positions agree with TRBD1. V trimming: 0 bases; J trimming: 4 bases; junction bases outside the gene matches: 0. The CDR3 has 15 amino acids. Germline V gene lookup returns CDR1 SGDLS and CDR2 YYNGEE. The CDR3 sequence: CASSVGTGGTGELFF. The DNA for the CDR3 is TGTGCCAGCAGCGTAGGGACAGGGGGCACCGGGGAGCTGTTTTTT.

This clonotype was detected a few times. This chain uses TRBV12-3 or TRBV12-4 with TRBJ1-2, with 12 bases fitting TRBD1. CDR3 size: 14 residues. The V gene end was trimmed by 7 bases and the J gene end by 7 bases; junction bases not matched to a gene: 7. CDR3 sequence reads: CASTFPGQGAGYTF. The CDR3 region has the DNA TGTGCCAGCACCTTCCCGGGACAGGGGGCTGGCTACACCTTC.

The CDR3 sequence: CASTQTGAGGAYEQYF. The CDR3 DNA sequence: TGTGCCAGCACCCAGACGGGGGCGGGAGGGGCATACGAGCAGTACTTC. V is TRBV7-9 and J is TRBJ2-7; 9 bases are a match to TRBD2. The CDR3 spans 16 residues. V dropped 7 bases and J dropped 4; count of bases not matched to a gene: 14. Germline CDR1 and CDR2: SEHNR and FQNEAQ (reference sequence).

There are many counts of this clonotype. The chain's CDR3 is CSARSAASYEQYF. CDR3 nucleotide sequence: TGCAGTGCTAGGTCAGCGGCCTCCTACGAGCAGTACTTC. The V gene is TRBV20-1, the J gene TRBJ2-7; D perhaps matches TRBD2 (5 bases). V was trimmed by 3 bases and J by 0 bases, leaving 9 bases between them. This CDR3 is built from 13 residues. Germline CDR1 reads DFQATT; CDR2 reads SNEGSKA (reference sequence).

This CDR3 is CASSFVPRDQETQYF. The CDR3 coding sequence is TGTGCCAGCAGTTTTGTCCCGCGGGACCAAGAGACCCAGTACTTC. J is TRBJ2-5 and V is TRBV27; D possibly corresponds to TRBD2 (5 bases). The germline gives CDR1 MNHEY, CDR2 SMNVEV (reference sequence). CDR3 length equals 15 residues. Trimming shortened V by 3 bases and J by 0 bases, and 11 bases separated the two germline ends.

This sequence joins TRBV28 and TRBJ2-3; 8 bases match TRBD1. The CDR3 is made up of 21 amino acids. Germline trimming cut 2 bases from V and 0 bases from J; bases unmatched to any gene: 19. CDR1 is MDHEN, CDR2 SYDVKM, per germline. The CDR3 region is CASSLPFPLRQGWASTDTQYF. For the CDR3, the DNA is TGTGCCAGCAGTTTACCATTCCCTCTAAGACAGGGGTGGGCGAGCACAGATACGCAGTATTTT.

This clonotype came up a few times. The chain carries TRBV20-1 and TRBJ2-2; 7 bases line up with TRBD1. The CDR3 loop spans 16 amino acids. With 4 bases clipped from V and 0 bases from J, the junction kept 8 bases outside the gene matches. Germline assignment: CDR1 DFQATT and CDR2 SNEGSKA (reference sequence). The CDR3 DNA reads TGCAGTGCTAAATTAACAGGGGCGACGAACACCGGGGAGCTGTTTTTT. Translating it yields CSAKLTGATNTGELFF.

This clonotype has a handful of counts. Written as DNA, the CDR3 is TGTGCCAGCAGTTACGGGCCAGACCAAGAGACCCAGTACTTC. It encodes CASSYGPDQETQYF. This chain links TRBV6-2 or TRBV6-3 with TRBJ2-5; D uncertain. Trimming removed 2 bases at V and 0 bases at J, with 7 bases between. The CDR3 covers 14 residues. Germline V gene data show CDR1 as MNHEY and CDR2 as SVGEGT.

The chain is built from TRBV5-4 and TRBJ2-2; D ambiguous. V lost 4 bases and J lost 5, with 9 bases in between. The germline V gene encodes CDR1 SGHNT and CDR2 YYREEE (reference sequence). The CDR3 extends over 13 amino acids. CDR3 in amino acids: CASSPTRTGELFF. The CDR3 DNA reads TGTGCCAGCAGCCCCACGAGAACCGGGGAGCTGTTTTTT.

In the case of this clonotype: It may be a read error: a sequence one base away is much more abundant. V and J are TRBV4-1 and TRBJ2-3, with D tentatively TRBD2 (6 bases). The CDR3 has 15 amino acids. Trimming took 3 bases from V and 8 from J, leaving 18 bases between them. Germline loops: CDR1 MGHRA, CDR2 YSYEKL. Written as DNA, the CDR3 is TGCGCCAGCAGCCATCGACATGGGCAGGGAGGTACGCAGTATTTT. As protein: CASSHRHGQGGTQYF.